The rows below give T cell receptor beta chains drawn from one sample of a study of CD8+ T cells in alopecia areata. The data were produced by immunoSEQ multiplex PCR, yet TCRdb's version contains in-frame clones alone and is incomplete. The sample records under 350,000 clones, nearly 60% being singletons. The sequencing here drew on CD4+ T cells sorted from blood, taken at week 24, from a patient treated with tofacitinib. These receptors were collected from a human donor with alopecia areata. The CDR3 runs from the conserved cysteine through the conserved F or W. The order of the fields is V gene, CDR3 length, CDR3 protein.

V gene: TRBV7-6
CDR3 length: 15
CDR3 protein: CASSRGTSGQETQYF

V gene: TRBV7-8
CDR3 length: 14
CDR3 protein: CASSPLYTRQPQHF

V gene: TRBV29-1
CDR3 length: 14
CDR3 protein: CSVVATGTGTEAFF

V gene: TRBV30
CDR3 length: 12
CDR3 protein: CAWSRVQDAWIF

V gene: TRBV10-3
CDR3 length: 14
CDR3 protein: CAISEAPSTDTQYF

V gene: TRBV7-2
CDR3 length: 13
CDR3 protein: CASRRDRQETQYF

V gene: TRBV5-1
CDR3 length: 16
CDR3 protein: CASSYTRTGYSYEQYF

V gene: TRBV25-1
CDR3 length: 14
CDR3 protein: CASSTSGYTDTQYF

V gene: TRBV29-1
CDR3 length: 12
CDR3 protein: CSVSQGAYGYAF

V gene: TRBV10-3
CDR3 length: 15
CDR3 protein: CAISPGQGVQETQYF

V gene: TRBV4-1
CDR3 length: 15
CDR3 protein: CASSQEPRLGQPQHF

V gene: TRBV30
CDR3 length: 14
CDR3 protein: CAWSVQGTGGGYTF

V gene: TRBV4-1
CDR3 length: 17
CDR3 protein: CASSPGGQGAIFFGYTF

V gene: TRBV7-2
CDR3 length: 15
CDR3 protein: CASSLVSSGANVLTF

V gene: TRBV5-4
CDR3 length: 17
CDR3 protein: CASSQDHASGGQETQYF

V gene: TRBV5-1
CDR3 length: 13
CDR3 protein: CASSFQTGSPLHF

V gene: TRBV5-4
CDR3 length: 15
CDR3 protein: CASSPRDGSYNEQFF

V gene: TRBV13
CDR3 length: 14
CDR3 protein: CASSPRKGTTEAFF

V gene: TRBV29-1
CDR3 length: 17
CDR3 protein: CSVGEDRGRLGNQPQHF

V gene: TRBV7-9
CDR3 length: 14
CDR3 protein: CASSLEGFGSPLHF

V gene: TRBV2
CDR3 length: 12
CDR3 protein: CASSEWITEAFF

V gene: TRBV30
CDR3 length: 14
CDR3 protein: CAWSTQGANEKLFF

V gene: TRBV29-1
CDR3 length: 13
CDR3 protein: CSVDAAGSETQYF

V gene: TRBV29-1
CDR3 length: 14
CDR3 protein: CSVITSGGSDTQYF

V gene: TRBV9
CDR3 length: 17
CDR3 protein: CASSSHPDRINTGELFF

V gene: TRBV5-1
CDR3 length: 15
CDR3 protein: CASSVSQGGPAEAFF

V gene: TRBV30
CDR3 length: 14
CDR3 protein: CAWSGHRLTDTQYF

V gene: TRBV15
CDR3 length: 15
CDR3 protein: CATSRVPAGPYEQYF

V gene: TRBV7-8
CDR3 length: 14
CDR3 protein: CASASRGDQETQYF

V gene: TRBV30
CDR3 length: 17
CDR3 protein: CAWKRPGGLAGANVLTF

V gene: TRBV29-1
CDR3 length: 13
CDR3 protein: CSFEYASYNEQFF

V gene: TRBV28
CDR3 length: 15
CDR3 protein: CASSPTTGQGKTQYF

V gene: TRBV6-5
CDR3 length: 15
CDR3 protein: CASSRSLDGQGGYTF

V gene: TRBV5-1
CDR3 length: 13
CDR3 protein: CASRTGSGNTIYF

V gene: TRBV10-3
CDR3 length: 14
CDR3 protein: CAISFGGGADTQYF

V gene: TRBV4-2
CDR3 length: 15
CDR3 protein: CASSPLTGEGDEQYF

V gene: TRBV18
CDR3 length: 15
CDR3 protein: CASSPPARGSQPQHF

V gene: TRBV30
CDR3 length: 13
CDR3 protein: CAWSVKNNSPLHF

V gene: TRBV7-2
CDR3 length: 14
CDR3 protein: CASSPRQGANEQFF

V gene: TRBV2
CDR3 length: 13
CDR3 protein: CASSVGAGDTQYF

V gene: TRBV7-7
CDR3 length: 13
CDR3 protein: CASSSGRMETQYF

V gene: TRBV4-1
CDR3 length: 15
CDR3 protein: CASSQPRGTSYEQYF

V gene: TRBV19
CDR3 length: 13
CDR3 protein: CASSTWGQDSQHF

V gene: TRBV2
CDR3 length: 11
CDR3 protein: CASTLSYEQYF

V gene: TRBV4-1
CDR3 length: 14
CDR3 protein: CASSQGLLYGELFF

V gene: TRBV30
CDR3 length: 18
CDR3 protein: CAWLRDRGPLSGANVLTF

V gene: TRBV29-1
CDR3 length: 13
CDR3 protein: CSVVKFGTERAFF

V gene: TRBV5-5
CDR3 length: 14
CDR3 protein: CASSLGTVNSPLHF

V gene: TRBV5-4
CDR3 length: 13
CDR3 protein: CASSFGNTGELFF

V gene: TRBV25-1
CDR3 length: 15
CDR3 protein: CASSEAGRSNTEAFF